Below, one T cell receptor (beta chain) is given with its context. Its specificity is unknown. Included in the TCR beta cDNA libraries were unique molecular identifiers. The yield from roughly 1 to 10 million T cells was 500,000 or so cDNA molecules in total. Each CDR3 protein gets one entry after TCRdb re-called the PCR reads with MiXCR. The top ten hold roughly 5.2% of the sample, which has 650,000 to 850,000 distinct CDR3 sequences, about 43% seen once. This record belongs to a study of post-analysis software for immune sequencing data. Overall study: Disease trajectories encompassed relapsing-remitting, secondary progressive and progressive-relapsing multiple sclerosis. Overall study results and limits: With TRBV5-6, TRBV5-1 and TRBV20-1 included, 4 to 6 TRBV segments were more frequent in patients than in controls. Comparison with controls showed significantly lower normalized Chao1 diversity in multiple sclerosis patients. When the samples were clustered directly with F measure, those that had been prepared in the same batch showed strong co-clustering.

The V gene's germline CDR1 is SQVTM and CDR2 ANQGSEA. Deletions cut 2 bases from V and 8 bases from J, with 13 bases between. The CDR3 is 13 amino acids. This receptor was obtained from a girl aged 10 to 17 with multiple sclerosis. The sequenced material came from blood. This chain connects TRBV29-1 to TRBJ2-1; possible D gene TRBD1, 5 bases. The CDR3 bases are TGCAGCGTTGAAAAATCTCAAGGGGATGAGCAGTTCTTC. This gives the protein CSVEKSQGDEQFF.